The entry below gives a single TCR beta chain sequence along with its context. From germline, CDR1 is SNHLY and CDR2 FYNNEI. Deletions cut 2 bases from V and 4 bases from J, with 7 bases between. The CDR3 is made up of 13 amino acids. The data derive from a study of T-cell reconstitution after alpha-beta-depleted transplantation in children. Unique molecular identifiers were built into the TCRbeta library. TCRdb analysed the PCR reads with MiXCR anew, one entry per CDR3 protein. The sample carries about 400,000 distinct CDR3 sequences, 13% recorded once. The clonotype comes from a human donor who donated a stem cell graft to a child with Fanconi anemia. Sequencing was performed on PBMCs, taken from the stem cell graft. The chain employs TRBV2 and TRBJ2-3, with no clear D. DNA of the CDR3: TGTGCCAGCAGTGAATCAAGGGCAGATACGCAGTATTTT. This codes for CASSESRADTQYF.